The entry that follows covers one T cell receptor beta chain sequence. What it binds is unknown. The data were taken from a study of Ad26.COV2.S vaccination and SARS-CoV-2 variants. Study overall: In the COV1001 trial, the donor was in the Ad26.COV2.S arm. Whole-study findings and limits: Spike-specific TCR breadth in vaccine recipients exceeded that seen in placebo recipients. Vaccine and placebo recipients had similar non-spike TCR breadth.

There are 16 residues in the CDR3. Germline lookup yields CDR1 MNHEY and CDR2 SMNVEV (reference sequence). V was pared by 4 bases and J by 6 bases, with 19 bases between. As to treatment: some 20 received Ad26.COV2.S at low or high dose, single or two shots; 5 received placebo; per-sample allocation not given. Vaccine and placebo recipients were sampled on day 63 after the first injection. Participants' vaccine, an Ad26 vector, delivered Wuhan-strain SARS-CoV-2 spike. Method: immunoSEQ multiplex PCR; TCRdb's copy keeps in-frame clones and lacks some. The data contain around 450,000 clones, approximately 89% of them singletons.

This receptor was identified in a person aged 18-65 years who received the Ad26.COV2.S COVID-19 vaccine or a placebo. The chain combines TRBV27 with TRBJ2-1; the D gene is possibly TRBD1 (5 bases). The specimen was peripheral blood, collected in a trial of Ad26.COV2.S vaccine versus placebo. The CDR3 here is CASSWGPQGAINEQFF. In DNA form, the CDR3 reads TGTGCCAGCAGTTGGGGCCCCCAGGGCGCAATCAATGAGCAGTTCTTC.